A single sample gave rise to the 25 T cell receptor beta chains below, sequenced in a study of human T cells and chemical hapten exposure (dated by TCRdb to the early 2020s). This specimen's time point label, interpreted: patch test 1, 2 weeks after DPC sensitization. The sample's treatment or condition label, in plain terms: therapeutic diphenylcyclopropenone sensitization with weekly scalp DPC. Library construction relied on RACE. Sequencing relied on a NextSeq 500. TCRdb applied fastp at Q25 and MiXCR to the public reads, then kept only in-frame beta chains. All rows with the same CDR3 protein become a single entry with the most common DNA and genes. Recorded for this sample are 300,000 to 350,000 distinct CDR3 sequences; approximately 6.3% of them occurred a single time. Around 8.2% of the sample lies in the top ten. Source: whole blood, taken in connection with sensitization to the hapten diphenylcyclopropenone (DPC). The receptors derive from a woman between 18 and 29 years old with alopecia areata. Some clones in this sample may be carry-over from other donors' samples.

This clonotype has more than one count but fewer than ten. The chain combines TRBV6-2 or TRBV6-3 with TRBJ2-3, with 11 bases that match TRBD2. With 6 bases clipped from V and 4 bases from J, the junction kept 6 bases outside the gene matches. Germline loops: CDR1 MNHEY, CDR2 SVGEGT. The length of the CDR3 is 15 residues. CDR3 residues: CASSGLAGLADTQYF. DNA of the CDR3: TGTGCCAGCAGCGGACTAGCGGGCCTGGCAGATACGCAGTATTTT.

There are a few counts of this clonotype. The chain links TRBV6-6 to TRBJ2-3, with D unclear. Trimming pared 3 bases from V and 1 base from J, leaving 5 bases between. CDR3 length: 13 residues. From germline, CDR1 is MNHNY and CDR2 SVGAGI (reference sequence). CDR3 nucleotides: TGTGCCAGCAGTTATTTCGGCACAGATACGCAGTATTTT. Its protein product is CASSYFGTDTQYF.

This clonotype has a count of ten or more. This rearrangement joins TRBV2 to TRBJ2-3; perhaps TRBD1 as D (5 bases). This CDR3 is 14 amino acids long. CDR1 SNHLY and CDR2 FYNNEI come from the germline V gene. The V end lost 8 bases, the J end lost 0 bases, and 12 bases lay between the germline ends. CDR3 residues: CASAQGSSTDTQYF. CDR3 sequence (DNA): TGTGCCAGCGCCCAGGGTTCTAGCACAGATACGCAGTATTTT. Full variable domain (outside the CDR3, taken from reference TRBV2 and TRBJ2-3): EPEVTQTPSHQVTQMGQEVILRCVPISNHLYFYWYRQILGQKVEFLVSFYNNEISEKSEIFDDQFSVERPDGSNFTLKIRSTKLEDSAMYFCASAQGSSTDTQYFGPGTRLTVL.

The chain recombines TRBV12-3 or TRBV12-4 with TRBJ1-5; D gene ambiguous. The CDR3 is 15 amino acids. V dropped 2 bases and J dropped 0 bases, with 8 bases sitting between them. DNA of the CDR3: TGTGCCAGCAGTTTAAGGGCAGCTAGCAATCAGCCCCAGCATTTT. It is translated as CASSLRAASNQPQHF.

This clonotype was counted many times. The V gene is TRBV20-1, the J gene TRBJ2-5; no clear D. The germline V and J ends were trimmed by 1 base and 2 bases, with 11 bases remaining between them. This CDR3 is built from 14 residues. Germline V gene lookup returns CDR1 DFQATT and CDR2 SNEGSKA (reference sequence). The CDR3 region has the DNA TGCAGTGCTAGAGGCTGGGTGTTTCAAGAGACCCAGTACTTC. Translated, it gives CSARGWVFQETQYF.

The chain employs TRBV11-1 and TRBJ2-3; either TRBD1 or TRBD2 may fit D (5 bases each). The CDR3 extends over 15 amino acids. Germline CDR1 SGHAT, CDR2 FQDESV (reference sequence). Trimming cost V 5 bases and J 5 bases, with 17 bases left between them. The CDR3 sequence is CASSPTGTRQDTQYF. In nucleotides, the CDR3 is TGTGCCAGCAGCCCAACGGGGACCCGACAAGATACGCAGTATTTT.

This chain links TRBV7-9 with TRBJ2-7; the D gene is possibly TRBD2 (6 bases). The CDR3 has 14 residues. Germline V gene data show CDR1 as SEHNR and CDR2 as FQNEAQ (reference sequence). V was clipped by 5 bases and J by 6 bases, with 17 bases between them. CDR3 coding DNA: TGTGCCAGCAGCCGGGGGAGGTGGGAGTCCGAGCAGTACTTC. Translating gives CASSRGRWESEQYF. Full variable domain (outside the CDR3, taken from reference TRBV7-9 and TRBJ2-7): DTGVSQNPRHKITKRGQNVTFRCDPISEHNRLYWYRQTLGQGPEFLTYFQNEAQLEKSRLLSDRFSAERPKGSFSTLEIQRTEQGDSAMYLCASSRGRWESEQYFGPGTRLTVT.

The genes are TRBV6-6 and TRBJ1-2; 7 bases align to TRBD1. V was pared by 2 bases and J by 4 bases, with 4 bases of the junction left unmatched. The germline CDR1 and CDR2 sequences are MNHNY and SVGAGI (reference sequence). The CDR3 contains 14 residues. The CDR3 protein is CASSYGGQTYGYTF. CDR3 coding DNA: TGTGCCAGCAGTTACGGGGGACAGACCTATGGCTACACCTTC.

This clonotype has more than one count but fewer than ten. This chain connects TRBV9 to TRBJ1-6; D may be TRBD1 (5 bases). The CDR3 has 16 residues. Germline V gives CDR1 SGDLS, CDR2 YYNGEE. The V gene lost 0 bases and the J gene lost 2 bases, with 9 bases spanning the gap. The CDR3 spells CASSVEAGPYNSPLHF. DNA of the CDR3: TGTGCCAGCAGCGTAGAGGCGGGACCCTATAATTCACCCCTCCACTTT.

This clonotype was counted only a few times. The genes are TRBV7-9 and TRBJ2-7; D possibly corresponds to TRBD2 (7 bases). Germline CDR1 and CDR2: SEHNR and FQNEAQ (reference sequence). V lost 8 bases, J lost 3 bases, and 17 bases lay in between. The CDR3 has 14 amino acids. This CDR3 reads CASVAGATDYEQYF. The CDR3 DNA reads TGTGCCAGCGTCGCGGGGGCCACGGACTACGAGCAGTACTTC.

This clonotype was seen a few times. This chain links TRBV6-2 or TRBV6-3 with TRBJ2-3; 10 bases line up with TRBD1. Looked up from germline, CDR1 is MNHEY and CDR2 is SVGEGT. The ends lost 5 bases at V and 3 bases at J; junction bases unmatched: 11. CDR3 length: 17 amino acids. The CDR3, as DNA: TGTGCCAGCAGTACGCCGGGACAGGGGTTTTCAACAGATACGCAGTATTTT. Translating gives CASSTPGQGFSTDTQYF.

This clonotype has only a few counts. The gene calls are TRBV5-1 and TRBJ1-6; D possibly corresponds to TRBD1 (5 bases). With 4 bases removed from V and 8 bases from J, the gap between germline ends came to 10 bases. Germline V lookup: CDR1 SGHRS, CDR2 YFSETQ. This CDR3 is built from 13 residues. CDR3 amino acids: CASSPDTDSPLHF. The DNA of the CDR3 is TGCGCCAGCAGCCCGGACACGGATTCACCCCTCCACTTT.

The genes are TRBV6-5 and TRBJ2-2; D might be TRBD2 (6 bases). V was clipped by 2 bases and J by 0 bases, with 13 bases between them. Germline CDR1 reads MNHEY; CDR2 reads SVGAGI. This CDR3 is 17 amino acids long. The CDR3 spells CASSYNLASPNTGELFF. The CDR3 DNA is TGTGCCAGCAGTTACAACCTAGCGAGTCCGAACACCGGGGAGCTGTTTTTT.

The V and J genes are TRBV3-1 and TRBJ2-7; TRBD2 is a possible D gene (6 bases). Germline V gene sequence: CDR1 LGHDT, CDR2 YNNKEL (reference sequence). The CDR3 loop spans 16 amino acids. The V and J ends lost 4 bases and 1 base respectively, with 17 bases between them. The CDR3 spells CASSRIWRRGSYEQYF. The CDR3 DNA sequence: TGTGCCAGCAGCCGGATCTGGAGACGGGGGTCCTACGAGCAGTACTTC.

This clonotype was observed a handful of times. The chain's CDR3 is CSARDRRQGGYTF. The CDR3 nucleotides read TGCAGTGCTAGAGACAGGAGGCAGGGCGGCTACACCTTC. The chain employs TRBV20-1 and TRBJ1-2; a weak D match, TRBD1 (5 bases). Germline V gene data show CDR1 as DFQATT and CDR2 as SNEGSKA (reference sequence). The V end was cut by 0 bases, the J end by 8 bases, with 13 bases between. The CDR3 sequence is 13 residues long.

This clonotype was seen a few times. The V and J genes are TRBV4-2 and TRBJ2-1, with TRBD2 matching 13 bases. Germline assignment: CDR1 LGHNA and CDR2 YNFKEQ. The CDR3 length is 17 residues. The junction had 4 bases not matched to a gene; V was cut back by 1 base and J by 4 bases. The CDR3, as DNA: TGTGCCAGCAGCCAAGGGACTAGCGGGGGAGGATACAATGAGCAGTTCTTC. Translated, it gives CASSQGTSGGGYNEQFF.

The CDR3 nucleotides are TGCAGCGTAGGACTTCACTCTGGAAACACCATATATTTT. Its protein product is CSVGLHSGNTIYF. This chain joins TRBV29-1 and TRBJ1-3; D uncertain. CDR1 SQVTM and CDR2 ANQGSEA come from the germline V gene. V was trimmed by 6 bases and J by 0 bases, leaving 9 bases between them. The CDR3 consists of 13 residues.

Ten or more counts support this clonotype. The genes are TRBV5-1 and TRBJ2-7, with D possibly TRBD2 on 6 matching bases. Deletions cut 2 bases from V and 2 bases from J, with 11 bases between. The germline gives CDR1 SGHRS, CDR2 YFSETQ. The CDR3 spans 14 residues. CDR3 coding DNA: TGCGCCAGCAGCTTACTAGCTGACCCCTACGAGCAGTACTTC. Protein: CASSLLADPYEQYF.

CDR3 in amino acids: CASSETQGTGELFF. The CDR3 DNA follows: TGTGCCAGCAGTGAGACACAGGGGACCGGGGAGCTGTTTTTT. The chain joins TRBV6-4 to TRBJ2-2, with 7 bases matching TRBD1. V shed 3 bases, J shed 5 bases, and the junction held 3 bases outside the gene matches. The V gene's germline CDR1 is MRHNA and CDR2 SNTAGT. The CDR3 runs to 14 residues.

The chain combines TRBV27 with TRBJ2-6; D not certain. V lost 6 bases and J 0 bases, leaving 21 bases between the germline ends. The CDR3 is 19 residues long. Per the germline V gene, CDR1 is MNHEY and CDR2 is SMNVEV (reference sequence). The CDR3 DNA sequence: TGTGCCAGCAGGGCAGACGGTTACCCAGCGAGCTCTGGGGCCAACGTCCTGACTTTC. It is translated as CASRADGYPASSGANVLTF.

This clonotype was seen at least ten times. The V and J genes are TRBV6-1 and TRBJ2-7; 12 bases are shared with TRBD2. Germline assignment: CDR1 MNHNS and CDR2 SASEGT. J lost 7 bases, V lost 4 bases, and 5 bases had no gene match. This CDR3 has 14 amino acids. The CDR3 DNA sequence: TGTGCCAGCAGTGTAAGACTAGCGGGGGAAGAGCAGTACTTC. This sequence encodes CASSVRLAGEEQYF.

This clonotype was counted many times. This rearrangement joins TRBV7-9 to TRBJ2-7; 7 nucleotides align to TRBD1. There are 14 residues in the CDR3. V trimming: 5 bases; J trimming: 6 bases; junction bases outside the gene matches: 10. The germline gives CDR1 SEHNR, CDR2 FQNEAQ (reference sequence). For the CDR3, the DNA is TGTGCCAGCAGCCATTATAACAGGGGTAGCGAGCAGTACTTC. Its protein is CASSHYNRGSEQYF.

This clonotype has a handful of counts. The J gene is TRBJ1-1, the V gene TRBV7-6; D unresolved. CDR3 length equals 17 residues. V was pared by 5 bases and J by 1 base, with 20 bases between. Germline V gene data show CDR1 as SGHVS and CDR2 as FNYEAQ. The CDR3 DNA is TGTGCCAGCAGCGGTCTAAGAGGCCGTTTTCCGAACACTGAAGCTTTCTTT. Amino acids: CASSGLRGRFPNTEAFF.

At least ten counts were recorded for this clonotype. The chain carries TRBV4-2 and TRBJ2-7, with unresolved D. The CDR3 contains 13 residues. The germline V and J ends were trimmed by 0 bases and 2 bases, with 5 bases remaining between them. Germline values: CDR1 LGHNA, CDR2 YNFKEQ. CDR3 loop: CASSQDLTYEQYF. The CDR3 nucleotides read TGTGCCAGCAGCCAAGATCTGACCTACGAGCAGTACTTC.

CDR3 amino acids: CASSSPPAGIQYF. DNA for the CDR3: TGTGCCAGCAGTTCTCCACCGGCGGGCATTCAGTACTTC. J is TRBJ2-4 and V is TRBV12-3 or TRBV12-4, with TRBD2 as a possible D gene (5 bases). CDR3 size: 13 residues. V was trimmed by 4 bases and J by 9 bases, leaving 13 bases between them.